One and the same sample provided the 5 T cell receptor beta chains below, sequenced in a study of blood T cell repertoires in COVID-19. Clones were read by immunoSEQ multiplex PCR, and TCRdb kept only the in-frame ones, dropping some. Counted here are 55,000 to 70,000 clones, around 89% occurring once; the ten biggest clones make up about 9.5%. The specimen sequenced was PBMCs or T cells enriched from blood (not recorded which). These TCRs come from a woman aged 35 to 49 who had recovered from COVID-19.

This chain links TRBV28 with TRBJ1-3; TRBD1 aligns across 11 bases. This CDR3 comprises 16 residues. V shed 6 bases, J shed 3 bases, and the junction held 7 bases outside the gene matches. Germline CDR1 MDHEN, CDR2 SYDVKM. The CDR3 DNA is TGTGCCAGCAGCAAGGACAGGGGGCGTTTTGGAAACACCATATATTTT. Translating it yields CASSKDRGRFGNTIYF. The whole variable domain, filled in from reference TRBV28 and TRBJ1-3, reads DVKVTQSSRYLVKRTGEKVFLECVQDMDHENMFWYRQDPGLGLRLIYFSYDVKMKEKGDIPEGYSVSREKKERFSLILESASTNQTSMYLCASSKDRGRFGNTIYFGEGSWLTVV.

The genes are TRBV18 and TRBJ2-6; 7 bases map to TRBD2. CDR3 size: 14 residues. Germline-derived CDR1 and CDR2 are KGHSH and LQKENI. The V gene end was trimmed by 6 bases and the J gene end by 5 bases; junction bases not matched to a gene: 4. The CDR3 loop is CASSPSGRANVLTF. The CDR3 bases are TGTGCCAGCTCTCCGAGCGGGAGGGCCAACGTCCTGACTTTC.

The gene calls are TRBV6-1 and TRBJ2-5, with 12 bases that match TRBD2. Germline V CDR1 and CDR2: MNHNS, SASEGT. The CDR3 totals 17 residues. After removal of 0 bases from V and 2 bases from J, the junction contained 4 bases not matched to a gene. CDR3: CASSEAPSGGEQETQYF. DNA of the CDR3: TGTGCCAGCAGTGAAGCGCCTAGCGGGGGGGAACAAGAGACCCAGTACTTC.

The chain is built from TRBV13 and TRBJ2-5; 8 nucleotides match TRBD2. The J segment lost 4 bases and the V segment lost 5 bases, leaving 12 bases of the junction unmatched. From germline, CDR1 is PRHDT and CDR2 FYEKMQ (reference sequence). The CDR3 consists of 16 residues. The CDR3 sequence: CASSRGGGRGGETQYF. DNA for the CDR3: TGTGCCAGCAGCCGAGGCGGGGGGCGGGGTGGAGAGACCCAGTACTTC.

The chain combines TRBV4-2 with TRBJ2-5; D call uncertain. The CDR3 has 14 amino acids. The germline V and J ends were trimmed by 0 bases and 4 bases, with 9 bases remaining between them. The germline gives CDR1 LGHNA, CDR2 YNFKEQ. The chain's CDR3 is CASSQDLSPETQYF. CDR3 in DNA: TGTGCCAGCAGCCAAGATCTTAGCCCAGAGACCCAGTACTTC.